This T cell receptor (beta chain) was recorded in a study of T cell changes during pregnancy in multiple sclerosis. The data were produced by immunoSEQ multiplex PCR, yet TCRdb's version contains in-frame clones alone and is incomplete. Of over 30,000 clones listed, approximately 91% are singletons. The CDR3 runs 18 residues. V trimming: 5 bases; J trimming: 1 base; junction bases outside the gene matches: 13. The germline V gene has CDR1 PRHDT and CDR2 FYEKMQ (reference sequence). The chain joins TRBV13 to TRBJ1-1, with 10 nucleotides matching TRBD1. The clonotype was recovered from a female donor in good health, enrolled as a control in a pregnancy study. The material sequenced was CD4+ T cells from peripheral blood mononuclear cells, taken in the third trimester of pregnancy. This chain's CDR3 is CASSPPDRGGGGNTEAFF. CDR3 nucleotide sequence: TGTGCCAGCAGCCCCCCGGACAGGGGGGGTGGGGGGAACACTGAAGCTTTCTTT. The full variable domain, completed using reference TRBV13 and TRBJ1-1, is AAGVIQSPRHLIKEKRETATLKCYPIPRHDTVYWYQQGPGQDPQFLISFYEKMQSDKGSIPDRFSAQQFSDYHSELNMSSLELGDSALYFCASSPPDRGGGGNTEAFFGQGTRLTVV.